This T cell receptor (beta chain) was recovered during a study of somatic mutations in cytotoxic T cells in rheumatoid arthritis. Study as a whole: After diagnosis, patient blood (under 34 ml EDTA) was drawn right away, before any treatment was given.

TCRdb keeps only in-frame clones here, not all; method: immunoSEQ multiplex PCR. The repertoire includes more than 2,500 clones, approximately 80% of them detected once, and approximately 50% sits in the top ten. This CDR3 contains 15 residues. V gave up 3 bases and J gave up 3 bases, with 13 bases separating them. Germline lookup yields CDR1 SGDLS and CDR2 YYNGEE. This clone was found once. The sequence came from a man aged 55 to 69 with rheumatoid arthritis. Sequencing used CD8+ T cells sorted from blood. The chain links TRBV9 to TRBJ1-5, with D maybe TRBD1 (5 bases). The CDR3 DNA sequence: TGTGCCAGCAGCGAGGGGATCTTTAACAATCAGCCCCAGCATTTT. This gives the protein CASSEGIFNNQPQHF.